Listed here are 32 T cell receptor beta chains from one sample, sequenced in a study of blood T cell repertoires in COVID-19 (dated by TCRdb to 2018 to 2020). Library creation used the immunoSEQ multiplex PCR assay. TCRdb obtained this table from immuneACCESS and retained in-frame rearrangements with V and J assigned. These tables miss some clones; where compared with another copy, unresolved V genes account for less than half of the shortfall, and the remainder is unexplained. In this sample the table shows a few hundred thousand clones, 88% of which occur a single time. Of the sample, around 4.6% is held by the ten largest clones. Sequenced sample: PBMCs or T cells enriched from blood (not recorded which). Receptor source: a man aged 25 to 40 who had recovered from COVID-19.

The gene calls are TRBV5-6 and TRBJ2-1; 8 bases are a match to TRBD2. The CDR3 has 15 amino acids. V shed 4 bases and J 8 bases; nucleotides not matched to a gene: 11. Germline V gives CDR1 SGHDT, CDR2 YYEEEE. In nucleotides, the CDR3 is TGTGCCAGCAGCCCCTACAACAACGGGAGGGATGAGCAGTTCTTC. This codes for CASSPYNNGRDEQFF. The complete variable domain, with remaining parts taken from reference TRBV5-6 and TRBJ2-1, reads DAGVTQSPTHLIKTRGQQVTLRCSPKSGHDTVSWYQQALGQGPQFIFQYYEEEERQRGNFPDRFSGHQFPNYSSELNVNALLLGDSALYLCASSPYNNGRDEQFFGPGTRLTVL.

V gene TRBV7-9 combines with J gene TRBJ1-1; D is perhaps TRBD1 (5 bases). The CDR3 extends over 11 amino acids. V shed 4 bases and J shed 5 bases, with 5 bases lying between them. The germline gives CDR1 SEHNR, CDR2 FQNEAQ (reference sequence). CDR3 sequence reads: CASSSGTEAFF. CDR3 bases: TGTGCCAGCAGCTCAGGGACTGAAGCTTTCTTT.

The CDR3 reads CASSEWEVLWGYTF. CDR3 in DNA: TGCGCCAGCAGTGAGTGGGAGGTACTATGGGGCTACACCTTC. The chain couples TRBV10-1 to TRBJ1-2; no firm D call. The CDR3 consists of 14 residues. V was clipped by 1 base and J by 8 bases, with 14 bases between them. Germline-derived CDR1 and CDR2 are WNHNN and SYGVQD (reference sequence).

The rearrangement uses TRBV19 and TRBJ2-7; TRBD2 aligns across 10 bases. V was pared by 9 bases and J by 0 bases, with 14 bases of the junction left unmatched. Germline CDR1 is LNHDA and CDR2 is SQIVND (reference sequence). There are 17 residues in the CDR3. The CDR3 region has the DNA TGTGCCAGCGCGACTAGCGGGCACGACCTGGCCTCCTACGAGCAGTACTTC. Its translation is CASATSGHDLASYEQYF.

This chain connects TRBV9 to TRBJ2-2, with 9 bases aligning to TRBD1. This CDR3 has 16 residues. The V gene end was trimmed by 3 bases and the J gene end by 1 base; junction bases not matched to a gene: 4. Looked up from germline, CDR1 is SGDLS and CDR2 is YYNGEE. For the CDR3, the DNA is TGTGCCAGCAGCGGACAGGGGGGACGGAACACCGGGGAGCTGTTTTTT. Its protein product is CASSGQGGRNTGELFF. The variable domain in full, with the rest retrieved from reference TRBV9 and TRBJ2-2, is DSGVTQTPKHLITATGQRVTLRCSPRSGDLSVYWYQQSLDQGLQFLIQYYNGEERAKGNILERFSAQQFPDLHSELNLSSLELGDSALYFCASSGQGGRNTGELFFGEGSRLTVL.

This chain uses TRBV29-1 with TRBJ1-1, with TRBD1 matching 12 bases. Trimming took 4 bases from V and 5 from J; bases not matched to a gene: 11. Per the germline V gene, CDR1 is SQVTM and CDR2 is ANQGSEA. The CDR3 is made up of 16 amino acids. The CDR3 region is CSVVGPLGQGATEAFF. The CDR3 coding sequence is TGCAGCGTTGTCGGTCCCTTGGGACAGGGGGCAACTGAAGCTTTCTTT.

The rearrangement joins TRBV20-1 to TRBJ2-5; TRBD2 is a possible D gene (6 bases). The CDR3 loop spans 15 amino acids. The V and J ends lost 3 bases and 2 bases respectively, with 16 bases between them. CDR1 is DFQATT, CDR2 SNEGSKA, per germline (reference sequence). CDR3 loop: CSASNSRETQETQYF. CDR3 nucleotides: TGCAGTGCTAGTAATTCTCGGGAGACACAAGAGACCCAGTACTTC.

V gene TRBV10-3 combines with J gene TRBJ1-2, with a tentative D call TRBD1 (5 bases). Germline V CDR1 and CDR2: ENHRY, SYGVKD. V was shortened by 0 bases and J by 4 bases, with 15 bases between the two germline ends. The CDR3 consists of 16 residues. DNA of the CDR3: TGTGCCATCAGTGAGTCTACAGTTACAGGTATCTATGGCTACACCTTC. This sequence encodes CAISESTVTGIYGYTF.

This chain links TRBV5-6 with TRBJ1-1; TRBD1 aligns across 9 bases. J was trimmed by 5 bases and V by 1 base; bases with no gene match: 6. Germline CDR1 and CDR2: SGHDT and YYEEEE. The CDR3 sequence is 15 residues long. The CDR3 protein is CASSLIDRGITEAFF. CDR3 DNA sequence: TGTGCCAGCAGCTTGATCGACAGGGGGATAACTGAAGCTTTCTTT.

The chain is built from TRBV27 and TRBJ2-7, with D maybe TRBD2 (6 bases). The V end lost 2 bases, the J end lost 4 bases, and 18 bases lay between the germline ends. The germline V gene has CDR1 MNHEY and CDR2 SMNVEV (reference sequence). CDR3 length: 16 residues. Written as DNA, the CDR3 is TGTGCCAGCAGTTTAGACCCTCAGCGGGCGAGGTACGAGCAGTACTTC. Protein sequence: CASSLDPQRARYEQYF.

V is TRBV4-2 and J is TRBJ2-2; TRBD2 aligns across 7 bases. This CDR3 has 17 amino acids. V shed 0 bases, J shed 4 bases, and the junction held 8 bases outside the gene matches. Germline V CDR1 and CDR2: LGHNA, YNFKEQ. The CDR3: CASSQDSRGRFTGELFF. In DNA form, the CDR3 reads TGTGCCAGCAGCCAAGACTCGCGGGGGAGGTTCACCGGGGAGCTGTTTTTT.

The rearrangement links TRBV9 to TRBJ1-5; the D gene is possibly TRBD1 (6 bases). Trimming removed 0 bases at V and 7 bases at J, with 11 bases between. The germline V gene has CDR1 SGDLS and CDR2 YYNGEE. The CDR3 loop spans 14 amino acids. In DNA form, the CDR3 reads TGTGCCAGCAGCGTAGGTTGGACAGAGCAGCCCCAGCATTTT. Translation: CASSVGWTEQPQHF.

V and J are TRBV5-1 and TRBJ2-6; perhaps TRBD2 as D (6 bases). Germline lookup yields CDR1 SGHRS and CDR2 YFSETQ. The V and J ends lost 4 bases and 2 bases respectively, with 10 bases between them. CDR3 length: 15 amino acids. The CDR3 nucleotides are TGCGCCAGCAGCATTGGGACTGCTGGGGCCAACGTCCTGACTTTC. Translating gives CASSIGTAGANVLTF.

This clone has ten or more counts. The rearrangement joins TRBV2 to TRBJ1-1, with D possibly matching TRBD1 (5 bases). Trimming removed 1 base from V and 2 bases from J, with 5 bases in between. Germline V CDR1 and CDR2: SNHLY, FYNNEI. The CDR3 length is 13 residues. The CDR3: CASSEGGNTEAFF. For the CDR3, the DNA is TGTGCCAGCAGTGAAGGGGGCAACACTGAAGCTTTCTTT. Together with reference TRBV2 and TRBJ1-1, the CDR3 gives the full variable domain: EPEVTQTPSHQVTQMGQEVILRCVPISNHLYFYWYRQILGQKVEFLVSFYNNEISEKSEIFDDQFSVERPDGSNFTLKIRSTKLEDSAMYFCASSEGGNTEAFFGQGTRLTVV.

The rearrangement uses TRBV28 and TRBJ1-5; 7 nucleotides line up with TRBD1. Trimming removed 3 bases from V and 6 bases from J; junction bases left unmatched: 5. CDR1 is MDHEN, CDR2 SYDVKM, per germline. This CDR3 has 14 amino acids. CDR3 nucleotides: TGTGCCAGCAGTTTCACAGGGGTTGTTCAGCCCCAGCATTTT. The encoded protein is CASSFTGVVQPQHF.

V usage is TRBV20-1 and J usage is TRBJ2-1; D may be TRBD2 (5 bases). V lost 3 bases to trimming and J lost 0 bases, with 12 bases between them. CDR1 is DFQATT and CDR2 is SNEGSKA in the germline V gene (reference sequence). This CDR3 spans 15 amino acids. The CDR3 region has the DNA TGCAGTGCTAGTGCCAGCGGCCGCTCCTACAATGAGCAGTTCTTC. Its protein product is CSASASGRSYNEQFF.

V gene TRBV5-8 combines with J gene TRBJ1-1; no definite D call. From germline, CDR1 is SGHTS and CDR2 YDEGEE. Trimming removed 2 bases from V and 4 bases from J, with 9 bases in between. The CDR3 extends over 13 amino acids. The chain's CDR3 is CASSFGGGTEAFF. The CDR3 nucleotides are TGTGCCAGCAGCTTTGGAGGTGGCACTGAAGCTTTCTTT.

V gene TRBV7-8 combines with J gene TRBJ1-1; a possible D gene is TRBD1 (6 bases). Germline values: CDR1 SGHVS, CDR2 FQNEAQ. CDR3 length: 16 residues. The V and J ends lost 5 bases and 4 bases respectively, with 20 bases between them. CDR3 amino acids: CASSRSSRGVSTEAFF. DNA of the CDR3: TGTGCCAGCAGCCGCTCCTCCAGGGGTGTGAGCACTGAAGCTTTCTTT.

The V gene is TRBV10-3, the J gene TRBJ2-1; 10 bases are a match to TRBD1. Looked up from germline, CDR1 is ENHRY and CDR2 is SYGVKD. Trimming removed 2 bases from V and 8 bases from J; junction bases left unmatched: 3. This CDR3 spans 14 amino acids. The CDR3: CAISEGTGVDEQFF. As DNA, the CDR3 is TGTGCCATCAGTGAGGGGACAGGGGTTGATGAGCAGTTCTTC.

The chain has TRBV18 and TRBJ2-7; TRBD2 agrees at 7 bases. Germline CDR1 is KGHSH and CDR2 is LQKENI. The CDR3 is 17 amino acids. V lost 1 base, J lost 9 bases, and 18 bases stayed unmatched. The CDR3, as DNA: TGTGCCAGCTCACCACGTACCGCGGGGAGGGCAGGAGGTGGGCAGTACTTC. Its translation: CASSPRTAGRAGGGQYF.

The gene calls are TRBV3-1 (or the pseudogene TRBV3-2) and TRBJ1-1; 11 positions match TRBD1. From germline, CDR1 is LGHDT and CDR2 YNNKEL (reference sequence). V lost 1 base to trimming and J lost 6 bases; unmatched junction nucleotides: 7. The CDR3 extends over 16 amino acids. CDR3 amino acids: CASSQGRDRGSPEAFF. The CDR3 region has the DNA TGTGCCAGCAGCCAAGGTCGGGACAGGGGGTCCCCTGAAGCTTTCTTT.

This clone turned up a few times. J is TRBJ1-1 and V is TRBV19, with D possibly TRBD1 on 6 matching bases. This CDR3 contains 17 residues. The germline V gene encodes CDR1 LNHDA and CDR2 SQIVND (reference sequence). V gave up 0 bases and J gave up 2 bases, with 16 bases separating them. CDR3 nucleotides: TGTGCCAGTAGTATAGATCTTTTGGCAGGGGTTAACACTGAAGCTTTCTTT. Amino acids: CASSIDLLAGVNTEAFF. Filled out from reference TRBV19 and TRBJ1-1, the complete variable domain reads DGGITQSPKYLFRKEGQNVTLSCEQNLNHDAMYWYRQDPGQGLRLIYYSQIVNDFQKGDIAEGYSVSREKKESFPLTVTSAQKNPTAFYLCASSIDLLAGVNTEAFFGQGTRLTVV.

J is TRBJ2-5 and V is TRBV11-3; D is possibly TRBD2 (6 bases). The CDR3 is 13 amino acids. Germline values: CDR1 SGHNT, CDR2 YENEEA. Trimming removed 2 bases at V and 5 bases at J, with 9 bases between. The CDR3 region is CASSLQGGETQYF. The DNA of the CDR3 is TGTGCCAGCAGCTTACAAGGAGGGGAGACCCAGTACTTC.

The chain uses TRBV18 and TRBJ1-4; TRBD1 matches 7 bases. Germline CDR1 reads KGHSH; CDR2 reads LQKENI. The CDR3 extends over 16 amino acids. V trimming: 8 bases; J trimming: 8 bases; junction bases outside the gene matches: 17. The CDR3 is CASRRDSGGLGEKLFF. CDR3 in DNA: TGTGCCAGCCGGAGGGACAGCGGGGGCCTAGGAGAAAAACTGTTTTTT.

The chain carries TRBV2 and TRBJ1-2; 8 bases agree with TRBD1. CDR3 length: 14 residues. Germline V lookup: CDR1 SNHLY, CDR2 FYNNEI. Unmatched junction bases numbered 7, after V lost 6 bases and J lost 4 bases. The CDR3: CASRPTGTGYGYTF. CDR3 DNA: TGTGCCAGCAGACCGACTGGGACAGGCTATGGCTACACCTTC.

V usage is TRBV24-1 and J usage is TRBJ2-1; the match to TRBD1 covers 9 bases. In germline, CDR1 is KGHDR, CDR2 SFDVKD. This CDR3 is 18 amino acids long. The V segment lost 4 bases and the J segment 3 bases; nucleotides outside the gene matches: 12. CDR3 bases: TGTGCCACCAGTGACTGGGACAGGGTAAAAGGGGGCTACAATGAGCAGTTCTTC. Translating it yields CATSDWDRVKGGYNEQFF.

This chain connects TRBV28 to TRBJ1-1; the D gene is possibly TRBD1 (5 bases). Trimming removed 3 bases from V and 4 bases from J, with 12 bases in between. This CDR3 has 14 residues. CDR1 and CDR2 (germline): MDHEN, SYDVKM. CDR3 DNA: TGTGCCAGCAGTTTCCCCAGGGTGGGCACTGAAGCTTTCTTT. This translates into CASSFPRVGTEAFF.

The rearrangement uses TRBV9 and TRBJ2-7; 9 positions agree with TRBD1. This CDR3 comprises 14 residues. CDR1 is SGDLS, CDR2 YYNGEE, per germline. V trimming: 0 bases; J trimming: 2 bases; junction bases outside the gene matches: 0. The CDR3 spells CASSVGDRAYEQYF. The CDR3 DNA reads TGTGCCAGCAGCGTAGGGGACAGGGCCTACGAGCAGTACTTC.

The chain links TRBV18 to TRBJ1-4; 7 bases are shared with TRBD1. Germline lookup yields CDR1 KGHSH and CDR2 LQKENI. CDR3 length: 15 residues. The V gene end was trimmed by 3 bases and the J gene end by 5 bases; junction bases not matched to a gene: 6. CDR3 in DNA: TGTGCCAGCTCACCTTCCACAGGGGCAAATGAAAAACTGTTTTTT. The encoded protein is CASSPSTGANEKLFF.

This chain joins TRBV5-6 and TRBJ2-1; 7 nucleotides match TRBD2. With V trimmed by 1 base and J by 4 bases, 5 bases remained unmatched. Germline CDR1 is SGHDT and CDR2 is YYEEEE. There are 15 residues in the CDR3. The DNA for the CDR3 is TGTGCCAGCAGCTTGCGACTAGCTAATTACAATGAGCAGTTCTTC. It is translated as CASSLRLANYNEQFF.

The chain has TRBV5-6 and TRBJ2-7; possibly TRBD2 for D (6 bases). Per the germline V gene, CDR1 is SGHDT and CDR2 is YYEEEE. V gave up 5 bases and J gave up 7 bases, with 16 bases separating them. The CDR3 is 13 residues long. The CDR3 coding sequence is TGTGCCAGCAGTCCGAGTGGAGGGCGGGAGCAGTACTTC. Protein product: CASSPSGGREQYF.

V gene TRBV5-1 combines with J gene TRBJ2-3; 7 nucleotides align to TRBD1. This CDR3 spans 15 amino acids. Germline V lookup: CDR1 SGHRS, CDR2 YFSETQ. With 4 bases clipped from V and 0 bases from J, the junction kept 5 bases outside the gene matches. The CDR3 is CASSHGTASTDTQYF. The CDR3 DNA sequence: TGCGCCAGCAGCCACGGGACAGCTAGCACAGATACGCAGTATTTT.